Listed here are 8 T cell receptor beta chains from one sample, sequenced in a study of technical replicates of blood from a few donors (dated by TCRdb to about 2017). Library preparation was by the immunoSEQ multiplex PCR assay. TCRdb obtained this table from immuneACCESS and retained in-frame rearrangements with V and J assigned. These tables miss some clones; where compared with another copy, unresolved V genes account for less than half of the shortfall, and the remainder is unexplained. The sample table lists tens of thousands of clones, roughly 92% of them with a count of one. Around 0.37% of the sample lies in the top ten. The sample was T cells isolated from PBMCs. The receptors originated from a human donor in good health.

V usage is TRBV5-1 and J usage is TRBJ1-1; TRBD1 matches at 9 bases. Trimming removed 0 bases from V and 5 bases from J; junction bases left unmatched: 8. This CDR3 contains 16 residues. Germline-derived CDR1 and CDR2 are SGHRS and YFSETQ. The CDR3, as DNA: TGCGCCAGCAGCTTGGGTGGACAGGGGTCTTCGACTGAAGCTTTCTTT. This encodes CASSLGGQGSSTEAFF.

J is TRBJ1-4 and V is TRBV6-6; D is undetermined. The CDR3 length is 15 residues. Trimming took 0 bases from V and 4 from J, leaving 9 bases between them. In germline, CDR1 is MNHNY, CDR2 SVGAGI (reference sequence). The CDR3 loop reads CASSYSPQINEKLFF. DNA of the CDR3: TGTGCCAGCAGTTACTCTCCCCAGATTAATGAAAAACTGTTTTTT.

The gene calls are TRBV5-1 and TRBJ2-2; TRBD2 matches 7 bases. CDR1 is SGHRS, CDR2 YFSETQ, per germline. This CDR3 is built from 15 residues. J was trimmed by 4 bases and V by 6 bases; bases with no gene match: 9. Here the CDR3 reads CASTFELASTGELFF. The CDR3 DNA is TGCGCCAGCACCTTCGAACTAGCGAGCACCGGGGAGCTGTTTTTT.

The chain links TRBV2 to TRBJ1-4, with TRBD1 matching 11 bases. The CDR3 extends over 15 amino acids. The junction had 3 bases not matched to a gene; V was cut back by 4 bases and J by 5 bases. Germline assignment: CDR1 SNHLY and CDR2 FYNNEI. The CDR3 nucleotides are TGTGCCAGCAGTGTAGGACAGGGGGCCAATGAAAAACTGTTTTTT. As protein: CASSVGQGANEKLFF.

In DNA, the CDR3 is TGTGCCTGGAGTGTTAGGCTAGCGGCCGCCTACAATGAGCAGTTCTTC. It is translated as CAWSVRLAAAYNEQFF. The J gene is TRBJ2-1, the V gene TRBV30; the match to TRBD2 covers 7 bases. The CDR3 is 16 residues long. The ends lost 0 bases at V and 2 bases at J; junction bases unmatched: 7. The germline gives CDR1 GTSNPN, CDR2 SVGIG (reference sequence).

CDR3 DNA: TGTGCCAGCAGCTTCACAGGGCAAACTACTAATGAAAAACTGTTTTTT. Protein product: CASSFTGQTTNEKLFF. J is TRBJ1-4 and V is TRBV7-2; TRBD1 is a possible D gene (6 bases). Looked up from germline, CDR1 is SGHTA and CDR2 is FQGNSA. The CDR3 is 16 residues long. V lost 3 bases and J 2 bases, leaving 13 bases between the germline ends.

The chain employs TRBV5-1 and TRBJ2-5; weak D call: TRBD2 (6 bases). The CDR3 sequence is 14 residues long. CDR1 is SGHRS and CDR2 is YFSETQ in the germline V gene. V lost 3 bases and J 0 bases, leaving 9 bases between the germline ends. The CDR3 loop reads CASSSGVYQETQYF. CDR3 in DNA: TGCGCCAGCAGCTCGGGGGTCTACCAAGAGACCCAGTACTTC. The whole variable domain, remainder taken from reference TRBV5-1 and TRBJ2-5, is KAGVTQTPRYLIKTRGQQVTLSCSPISGHRSVSWYQQTPGQGLQFLFEYFSETQRNKGNFPGRFSGRQFSNSRSEMNVSTLELGDSALYLCASSSGVYQETQYFGPGTRLLVL.

This chain joins TRBV6-5 and TRBJ2-2; 8 bases are shared with TRBD2. Germline loops: CDR1 MNHEY, CDR2 SVGAGI. The CDR3 covers 16 residues. V lost 0 bases to trimming and J lost 5 bases; unmatched junction nucleotides: 5. CDR3 residues: CASSYSGAGDTGELFF. The DNA for the CDR3 is TGTGCCAGCAGTTACTCGGGAGCGGGAGATACCGGGGAGCTGTTTTTT.